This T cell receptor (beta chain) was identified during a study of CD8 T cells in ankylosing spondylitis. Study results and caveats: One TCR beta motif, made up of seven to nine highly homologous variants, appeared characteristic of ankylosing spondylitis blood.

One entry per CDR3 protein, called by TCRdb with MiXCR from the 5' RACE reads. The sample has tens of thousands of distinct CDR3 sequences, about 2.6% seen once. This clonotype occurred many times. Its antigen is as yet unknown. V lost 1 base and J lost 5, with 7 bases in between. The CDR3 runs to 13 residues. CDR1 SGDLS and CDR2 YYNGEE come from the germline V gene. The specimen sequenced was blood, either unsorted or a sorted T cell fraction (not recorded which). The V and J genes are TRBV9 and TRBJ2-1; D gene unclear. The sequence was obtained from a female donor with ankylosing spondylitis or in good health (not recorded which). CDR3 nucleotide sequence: TGTGCCAGCAGCGTACGTCAAAACAATGAGCAGTTCTTC. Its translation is CASSVRQNNEQFF.